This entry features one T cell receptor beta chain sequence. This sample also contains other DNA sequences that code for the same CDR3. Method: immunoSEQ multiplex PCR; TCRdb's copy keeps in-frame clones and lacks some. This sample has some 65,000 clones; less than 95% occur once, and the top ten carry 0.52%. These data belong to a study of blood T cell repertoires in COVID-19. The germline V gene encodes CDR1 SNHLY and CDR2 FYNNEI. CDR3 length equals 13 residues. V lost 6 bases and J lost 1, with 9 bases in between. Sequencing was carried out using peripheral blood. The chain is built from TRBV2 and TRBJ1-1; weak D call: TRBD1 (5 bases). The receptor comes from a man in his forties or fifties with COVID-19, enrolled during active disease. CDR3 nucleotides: TGTGCCAGCAGCTGGGGGGGGAACACTGAAGCTTTCTTT. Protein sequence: CASSWGGNTEAFF.